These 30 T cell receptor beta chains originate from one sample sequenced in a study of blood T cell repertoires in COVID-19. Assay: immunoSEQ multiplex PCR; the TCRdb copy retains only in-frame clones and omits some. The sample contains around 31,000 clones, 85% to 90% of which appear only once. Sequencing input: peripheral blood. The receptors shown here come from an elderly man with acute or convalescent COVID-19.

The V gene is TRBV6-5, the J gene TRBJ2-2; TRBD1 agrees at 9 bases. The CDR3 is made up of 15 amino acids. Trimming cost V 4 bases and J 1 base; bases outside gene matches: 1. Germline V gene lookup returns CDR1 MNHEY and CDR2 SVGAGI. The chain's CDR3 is CASSSGQGNTGELFF. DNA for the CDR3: TGTGCCAGCAGTTCGGGACAGGGGAACACCGGGGAGCTGTTTTTT.

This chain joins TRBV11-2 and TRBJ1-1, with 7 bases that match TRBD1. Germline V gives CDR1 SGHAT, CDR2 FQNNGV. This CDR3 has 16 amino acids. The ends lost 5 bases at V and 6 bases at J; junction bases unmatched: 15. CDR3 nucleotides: TGTGCCAGCAGCCTTGGGACCGGGACAGCGGGCTCTGAAGCTTTCTTT. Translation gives CASSLGTGTAGSEAFF. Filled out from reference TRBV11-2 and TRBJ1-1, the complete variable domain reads EAGVAQSPRYKIIEKRQSVAFWCNPISGHATLYWYQQILGQGPKLLIQFQNNGVVDDSQLPKDRFSAERLKGVDSTLKIQPAKLEDSAVYLCASSLGTGTAGSEAFFGQGTRLTVV.

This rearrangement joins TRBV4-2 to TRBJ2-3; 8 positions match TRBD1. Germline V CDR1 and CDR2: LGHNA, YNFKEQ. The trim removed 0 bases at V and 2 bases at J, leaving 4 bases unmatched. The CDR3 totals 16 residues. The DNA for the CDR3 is TGTGCCAGCAGCCAAGACAGGGGGCCAGTCACAGATACGCAGTATTTT. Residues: CASSQDRGPVTDTQYF.

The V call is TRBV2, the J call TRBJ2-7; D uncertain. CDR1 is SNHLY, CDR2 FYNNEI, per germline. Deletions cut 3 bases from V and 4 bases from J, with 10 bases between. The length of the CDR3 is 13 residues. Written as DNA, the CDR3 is TGTGCCAGCAGTGACAGTGATTTTTACGAGCAGTACTTC. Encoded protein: CASSDSDFYEQYF.

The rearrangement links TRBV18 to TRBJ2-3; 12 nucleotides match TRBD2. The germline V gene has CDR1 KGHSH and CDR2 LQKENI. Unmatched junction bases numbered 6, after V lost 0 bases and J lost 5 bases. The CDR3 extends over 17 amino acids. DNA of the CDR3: TGTGCCAGCTCACCACCGGCTAGCGGGGGGGCAGGAGATACGCAGTATTTT. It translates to CASSPPASGGAGDTQYF.

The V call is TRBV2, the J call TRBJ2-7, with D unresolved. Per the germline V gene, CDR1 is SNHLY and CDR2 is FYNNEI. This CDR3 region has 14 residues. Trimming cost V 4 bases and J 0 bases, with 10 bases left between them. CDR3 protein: CASSGWYSSYEQYF. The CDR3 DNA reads TGTGCCAGCAGTGGGTGGTACTCCTCCTACGAGCAGTACTTC. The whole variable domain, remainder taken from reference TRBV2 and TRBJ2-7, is EPEVTQTPSHQVTQMGQEVILRCVPISNHLYFYWYRQILGQKVEFLVSFYNNEISEKSEIFDDQFSVERPDGSNFTLKIRSTKLEDSAMYFCASSGWYSSYEQYFGPGTRLTVT.

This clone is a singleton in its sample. The DNA of the CDR3 is TGCAGCGTTCTTTCAGGGTCAGCCGCTGAAGCTTTCTTT. This sequence encodes CSVLSGSAAEAFF. V is TRBV29-1 and J is TRBJ1-1; weak D call: TRBD1 (5 bases). The CDR3 contains 13 residues. The ends were cut back, 5 bases at V and 6 bases at J, with 16 bases in the middle. Germline V gene sequence: CDR1 SQVTM, CDR2 ANQGSEA. Together with reference TRBV29-1 and TRBJ1-1, the CDR3 gives the full variable domain: SAVISQKPSRDICQRGTSLTIQCQVDSQVTMMFWYRQQPGQSLTLIATANQGSEATYESGFVIDKFPISRPNLTFSTLTVSNMSPEDSSIYLCSVLSGSAAEAFFGQGTRLTVV.

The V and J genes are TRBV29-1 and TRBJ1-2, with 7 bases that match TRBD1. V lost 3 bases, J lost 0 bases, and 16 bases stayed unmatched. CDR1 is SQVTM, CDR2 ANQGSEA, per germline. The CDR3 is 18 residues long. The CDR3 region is CSVDHYGRQGTANYGYTF. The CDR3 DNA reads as TGCAGCGTTGATCACTATGGAAGACAGGGCACCGCTAACTATGGCTACACCTTC.

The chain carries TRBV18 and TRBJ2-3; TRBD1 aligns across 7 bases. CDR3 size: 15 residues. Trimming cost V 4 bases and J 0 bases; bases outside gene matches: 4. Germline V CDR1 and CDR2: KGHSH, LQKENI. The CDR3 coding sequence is TGTGCCAGCTCACGTGAGACAGGGAGCACAGATACGCAGTATTTT. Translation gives CASSRETGSTDTQYF.

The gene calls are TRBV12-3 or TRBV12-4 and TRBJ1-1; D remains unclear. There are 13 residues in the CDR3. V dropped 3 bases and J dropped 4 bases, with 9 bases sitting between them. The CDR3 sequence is CASSFGESTEAFF. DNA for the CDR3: TGTGCCAGCAGTTTTGGTGAGTCCACTGAAGCTTTCTTT.

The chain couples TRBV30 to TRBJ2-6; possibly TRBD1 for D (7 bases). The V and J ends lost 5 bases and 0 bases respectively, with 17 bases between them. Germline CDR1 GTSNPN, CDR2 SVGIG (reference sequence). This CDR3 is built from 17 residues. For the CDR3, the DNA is TGTGCCTGGGGGGGGACAGTCCTTTTCTCTGGGGCCAACGTCCTGACTTTC. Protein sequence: CAWGGTVLFSGANVLTF. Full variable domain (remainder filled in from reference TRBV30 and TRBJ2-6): SQTIHQWPATLVQPVGSPLSLECTVEGTSNPNLYWYRQAAGRGLQLLFYSVGIGQISSEVPQNLSASRPQDRQFILSSKKLLLSDSGFYLCAWGGTVLFSGANVLTFGAGSRLTVL.

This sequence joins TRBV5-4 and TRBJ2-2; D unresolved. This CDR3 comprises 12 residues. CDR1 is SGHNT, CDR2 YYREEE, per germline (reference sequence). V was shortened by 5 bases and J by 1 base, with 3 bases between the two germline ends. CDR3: CASSQNTGELFF. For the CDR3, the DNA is TGTGCCAGCAGTCAGAACACCGGGGAGCTGTTTTTT.

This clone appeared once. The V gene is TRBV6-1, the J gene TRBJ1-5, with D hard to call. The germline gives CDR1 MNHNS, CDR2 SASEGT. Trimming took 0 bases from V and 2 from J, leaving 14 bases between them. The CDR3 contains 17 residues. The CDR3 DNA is TGTGCCAGCAGTGAAGCTGGGCAGAGGGCCGGCAATCAGCCCCAGCATTTT. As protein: CASSEAGQRAGNQPQHF.

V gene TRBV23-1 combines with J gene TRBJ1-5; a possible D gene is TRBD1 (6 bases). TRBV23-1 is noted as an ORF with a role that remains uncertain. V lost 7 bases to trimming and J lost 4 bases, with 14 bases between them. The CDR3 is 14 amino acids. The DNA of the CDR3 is TGCGCCAGCATGCACAGGGTCCTTAATCAGCCCCAGCATTTT. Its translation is CASMHRVLNQPQHF.

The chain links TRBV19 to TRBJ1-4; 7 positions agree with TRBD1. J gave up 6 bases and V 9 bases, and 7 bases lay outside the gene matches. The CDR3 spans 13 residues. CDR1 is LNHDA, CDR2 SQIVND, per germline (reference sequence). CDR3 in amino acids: CASIDRADEKLFF. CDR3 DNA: TGTGCCAGCATCGACAGGGCAGATGAAAAACTGTTTTTT. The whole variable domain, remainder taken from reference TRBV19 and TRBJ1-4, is DGGITQSPKYLFRKEGQNVTLSCEQNLNHDAMYWYRQDPGQGLRLIYYSQIVNDFQKGDIAEGYSVSREKKESFPLTVTSAQKNPTAFYLCASIDRADEKLFFGSGTQLSVL.

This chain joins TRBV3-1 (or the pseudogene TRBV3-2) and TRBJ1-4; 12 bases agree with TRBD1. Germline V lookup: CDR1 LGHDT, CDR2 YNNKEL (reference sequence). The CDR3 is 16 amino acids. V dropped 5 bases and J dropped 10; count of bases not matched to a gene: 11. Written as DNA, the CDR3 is TGTGCCAGCAGCTACATAGAAGGGACAGGGGGCGGAAAACTGTTTTTT. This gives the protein CASSYIEGTGGGKLFF.

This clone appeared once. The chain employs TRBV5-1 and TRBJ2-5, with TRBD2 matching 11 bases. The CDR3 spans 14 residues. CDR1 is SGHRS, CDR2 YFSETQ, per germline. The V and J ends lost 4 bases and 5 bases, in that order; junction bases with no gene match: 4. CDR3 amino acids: CASSEGLAVETQYF. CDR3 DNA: TGCGCCAGCAGCGAGGGACTAGCGGTCGAGACCCAGTACTTC.

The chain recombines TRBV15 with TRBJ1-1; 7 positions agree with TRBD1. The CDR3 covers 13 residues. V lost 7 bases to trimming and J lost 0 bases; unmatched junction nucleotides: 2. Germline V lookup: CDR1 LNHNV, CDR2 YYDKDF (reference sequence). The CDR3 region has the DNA TGTGCCACCAAGACAGGGATGAACACTGAAGCTTTCTTT. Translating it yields CATKTGMNTEAFF.

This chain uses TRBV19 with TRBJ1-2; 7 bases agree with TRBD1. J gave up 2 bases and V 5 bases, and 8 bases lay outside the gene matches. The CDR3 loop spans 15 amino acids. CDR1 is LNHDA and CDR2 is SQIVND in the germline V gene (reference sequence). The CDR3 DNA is TGTGCCAGTAGTCCAGGGACAGCCGGAAACTATGGCTACACCTTC. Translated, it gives CASSPGTAGNYGYTF.

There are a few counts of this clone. The CDR3 nucleotides are TGTGCCAGCAGTCCCCGGAGGCCGAACACTGAAGCTTTCTTT. Translating it yields CASSPRRPNTEAFF. V gene TRBV27 combines with J gene TRBJ1-1, with D uncertain. Germline V gives CDR1 MNHEY, CDR2 SMNVEV (reference sequence). The V and J ends lost 5 bases and 1 base respectively, with 11 bases between them. CDR3 length: 14 amino acids.

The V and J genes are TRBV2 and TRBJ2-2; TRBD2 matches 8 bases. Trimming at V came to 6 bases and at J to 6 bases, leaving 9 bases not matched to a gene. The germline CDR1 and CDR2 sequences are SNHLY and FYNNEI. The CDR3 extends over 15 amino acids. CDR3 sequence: CASSRNLAGSGELFF. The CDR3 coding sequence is TGTGCCAGCAGCCGCAATCTAGCGGGTTCCGGGGAGCTGTTTTTT.

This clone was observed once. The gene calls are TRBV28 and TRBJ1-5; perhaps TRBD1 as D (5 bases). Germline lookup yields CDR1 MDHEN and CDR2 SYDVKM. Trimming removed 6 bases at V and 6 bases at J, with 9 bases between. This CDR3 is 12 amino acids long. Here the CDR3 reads CASRIGVQPQHF. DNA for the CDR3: TGTGCCAGCAGGATAGGGGTTCAGCCCCAGCATTTT.

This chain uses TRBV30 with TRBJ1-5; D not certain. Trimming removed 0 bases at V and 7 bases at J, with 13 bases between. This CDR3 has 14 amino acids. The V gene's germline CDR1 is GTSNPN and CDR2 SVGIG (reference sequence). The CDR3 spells CAWSVVRVGQPQHF. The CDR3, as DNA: TGTGCCTGGAGTGTAGTCCGGGTTGGACAGCCCCAGCATTTT.

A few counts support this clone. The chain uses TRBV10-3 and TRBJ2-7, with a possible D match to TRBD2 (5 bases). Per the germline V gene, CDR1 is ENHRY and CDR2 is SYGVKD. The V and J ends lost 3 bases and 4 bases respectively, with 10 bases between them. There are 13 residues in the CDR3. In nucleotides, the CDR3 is TGTGCCATCAGTGAACGTTCGGGGTACGAGCAGTACTTC. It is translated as CAISERSGYEQYF.

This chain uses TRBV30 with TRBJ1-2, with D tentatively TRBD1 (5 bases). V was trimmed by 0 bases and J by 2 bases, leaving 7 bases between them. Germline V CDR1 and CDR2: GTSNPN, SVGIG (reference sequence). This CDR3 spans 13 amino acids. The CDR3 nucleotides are TGTGCCTGGAGTGTGGGGCAGAACTATGGCTACACCTTC. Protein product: CAWSVGQNYGYTF.

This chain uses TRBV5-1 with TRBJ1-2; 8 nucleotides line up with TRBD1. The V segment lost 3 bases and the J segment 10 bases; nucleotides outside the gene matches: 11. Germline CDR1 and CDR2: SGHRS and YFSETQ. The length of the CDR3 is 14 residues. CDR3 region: CASSSTGTGTPYTF. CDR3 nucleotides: TGCGCCAGCAGCTCCACAGGGACAGGCACGCCCTACACCTTC.

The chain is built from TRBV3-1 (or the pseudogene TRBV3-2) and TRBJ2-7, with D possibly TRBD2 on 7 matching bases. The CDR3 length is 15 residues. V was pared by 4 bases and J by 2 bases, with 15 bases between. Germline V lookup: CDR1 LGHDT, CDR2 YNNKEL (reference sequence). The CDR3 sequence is CASSPVRGGPYEQYF. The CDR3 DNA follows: TGTGCCAGCAGCCCCGTAAGGGGGGGGCCCTACGAGCAGTACTTC.

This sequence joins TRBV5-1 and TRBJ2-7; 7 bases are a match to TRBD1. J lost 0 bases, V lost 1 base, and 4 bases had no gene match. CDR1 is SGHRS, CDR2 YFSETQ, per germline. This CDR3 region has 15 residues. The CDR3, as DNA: TGCGCCAGCAGCTTGATTGGGACAGCCTCCTACGAGCAGTACTTC. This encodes CASSLIGTASYEQYF.

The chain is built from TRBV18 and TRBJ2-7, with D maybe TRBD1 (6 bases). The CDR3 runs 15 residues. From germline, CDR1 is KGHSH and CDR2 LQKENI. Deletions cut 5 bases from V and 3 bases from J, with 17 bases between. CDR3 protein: CASSAGQSGGYEQYF. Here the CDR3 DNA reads TGTGCCAGCTCAGCAGGACAGTCTGGGGGCTACGAGCAGTACTTC.

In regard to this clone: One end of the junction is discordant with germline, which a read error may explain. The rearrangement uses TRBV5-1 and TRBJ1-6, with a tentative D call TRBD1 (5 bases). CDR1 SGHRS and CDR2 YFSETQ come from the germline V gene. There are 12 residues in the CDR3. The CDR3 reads CASSWDGRDYSF. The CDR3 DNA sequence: TGCGCCAGCAGCTGGGACGGTAGGGACTATTCGTTT.